The source of this TCR beta chain is a study of beta chain features in type 1 diabetes. The study, taken as a whole, reports: When Type 1 diabetes patients were examined, their TCRB CDR3s proved moderately but significantly shorter in all four CD4+ subsets. For type 1 diabetes patients, VDJ junctions showed fewer insertions and more deletions. The naive, central memory and Treg TCRB repertoires showed an apparent similarity that was greater among patients than among healthy donors. For TCRB rearrangement, an influence of HLA type remained unresolved here.

Remarks on this clone: Its antigen is not identified.

The entirety of the isolated RNA underwent reverse transcription, so expressed TCRB transcripts were sequenced. TCRdb's table, derived via immunoSEQ multiplex PCR, lists solely in-frame clones and lacks some. The data hold roughly 500,000 clones, with about an eighth observed a single time. The CDR3 runs 13 residues. V lost 4 bases and J lost 5, with 11 bases in between. Looked up from germline, CDR1 is SGHTA and CDR2 is FQGNSA. This receptor was taken from a woman under 30 in good health. The rearrangement joins TRBV7-2 to TRBJ1-2, with a weak D call TRBD1 (6 bases). The source material was naive CD4+ T cells from blood. In DNA, the CDR3 is TGTGCCAGCAGCTCGGACAGCCATTATGGCTACACCTTC. Its translation is CASSSDSHYGYTF.